Sequencing of this T cell receptor beta chain was carried out in a study of sequential checkpoint blockade in melanoma. Whole-study context: Randomization was 1:1 between first-line nivolumab→ipilimumab and ipilimumab→nivolumab.

This clone was detected once. The protocol was immunoSEQ multiplex PCR, while the TCRdb copy is restricted to in-frame clones and leaves out a portion. In the table there are under 40,000 clones, less than 90% of which are singletons. V lost 5 bases and J lost 8; bases outside the gene matches: 1. The CDR3 covers 12 residues. Germline CDR1 reads SEHNR; CDR2 reads FQNEAQ (reference sequence). Specified treatment: randomized to nivolumab then ipilimumab (arm A) or the reverse (arm B). Patients had received no earlier DNA-damaging chemotherapy. PBMC sorting kept live CD3+CD8+ cells without CD19 or CD56. This receptor was obtained from a human donor with melanoma. The source material was CD8+ T cells sorted from blood (inferred from file names), sampled from a patient given nivolumab and ipilimumab in sequence. V usage is TRBV7-9 and J usage is TRBJ1-4; TRBD1 matches at 8 bases. CDR3 coding DNA: TGTGCCAGCAGCAGGGACAGGGAAAAACTGTTTTTT. It translates to CASSRDREKLFF.